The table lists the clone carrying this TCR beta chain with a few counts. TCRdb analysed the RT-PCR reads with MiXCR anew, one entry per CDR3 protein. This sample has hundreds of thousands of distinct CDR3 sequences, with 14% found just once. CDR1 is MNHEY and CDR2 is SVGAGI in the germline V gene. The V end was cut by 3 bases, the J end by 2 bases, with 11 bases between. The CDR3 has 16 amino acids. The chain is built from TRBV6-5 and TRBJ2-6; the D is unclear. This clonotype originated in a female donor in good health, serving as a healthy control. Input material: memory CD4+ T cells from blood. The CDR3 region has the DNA TGTGCCAGCAGTTATCAGGTGGTCCCTGGGGCCAACGTCCTGACTTTC. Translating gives CASSYQVVPGANVLTF.